This record looks at one TCR beta chain sequence and its context. Its antigen is not identified. PCR primers comprised 60 Vbeta and 13 Jbeta primers. Sequenced by immunoSEQ multiplex PCR; TCRdb stores in-frame clones only, minus some. This sample's clone table lists around 40,000 clones. This sample is drawn from a study of cytomegalovirus exposure and HLA in healthy donors. Study conclusions and caveats: For most TCR beta V segments, an earlier analysis put the productive rate at about 87% or about 30% of the time.

The V end was cut by 0 bases, the J end by 5 bases, with 13 bases between. There are 15 residues in the CDR3. Germline lookup yields CDR1 KGHSH and CDR2 LQKENI. The material sequenced was PBMCs. This receptor was identified in a man aged 25-45 years in good health and CMV-seronegative. The genes are TRBV18 and TRBJ1-1; D perhaps matches TRBD1 (6 bases). CDR3: CASSPPWDTRTEAFF. For the CDR3, the DNA is TGTGCCAGCTCACCACCGTGGGACACCCGTACTGAAGCTTTCTTT.